The clone carrying this T cell receptor beta chain appeared many times. Its antigen is unknown. The sequenced template was RNA, covering the TCR beta CDR3 region. The first round was an RT-PCR with HTBI primers, and the second round was a multiplex PCR. TCRdb ran MiXCR on the multiplex PCR reads and lists one entry per CDR3 protein. The repertoire includes roughly 610,000 distinct CDR3 sequences, roughly 20% of them detected once, and approximately 6.5% sits in the top ten. These data are taken from a study of Graves' ophthalmopathy and Graves' hyperthyroidism. About the research overall: Peripheral blood sampling occurred at initial diagnosis, before any treatment. Study-level results: The blood repertoire also included most expanded thyroid clonotypes above 0.001 frequency.

Looked up from germline, CDR1 is SNHLY and CDR2 is FYNNEI. CDR3 length equals 15 residues. Trimming took 7 bases from V and 7 from J; bases not matched to a gene: 14. The authors used Ficoll-Paque density gradient centrifugation to separate PBMCs. The input was approximately 10 ml of fresh peripheral blood. This sequence was found in a woman aged 18-29 years with stable Graves' hyperthyroidism. Some clones in this sample may be carry-over from other donors' samples. The V gene is TRBV2, the J gene TRBJ1-2; TRBD1 aligns across 8 bases. The sample consisted of peripheral blood. The CDR3, as DNA: TGTGCCAGCACCCAAGACAGGGGCTTGGGAGGTGGCTACACCTTC. The encoded protein is CASTQDRGLGGGYTF. Filled out from reference TRBV2 and TRBJ1-2, the complete variable domain reads EPEVTQTPSHQVTQMGQEVILRCVPISNHLYFYWYRQILGQKVEFLVSFYNNEISEKSEIFDDQFSVERPDGSNFTLKIRSTKLEDSAMYFCASTQDRGLGGGYTFGSGTRLTVV.